Following are 18 T cell receptor beta chains from one sample sequenced in a study of CD8 T cells in cerebrospinal fluid in Alzheimer's disease. No DNA is given; TCRdb re-called the 10x single-cell sequencing reads and lists each CDR3 protein once. The repertoire table contains over a thousand distinct CDR3 sequences. The specimen sequenced was cerebrospinal fluid. Receptor source: a human donor with Alzheimer's disease.

In terms of frequency, this clonotype is medium-sized. The chain links TRBV6-1 to TRBJ2-7; with no DNA, the TCRdb D assignment of TRBD2 cannot be verified. CDR1 is MNHNS, CDR2 SASEGT, per germline. CDR3 length: 14 amino acids. The CDR3: CATYRAQEDYEQYF.

This clonotype ranks as medium-sized in terms of frequency. The chain carries TRBV1 and TRBJ1-5; the D gene TCRdb calls, TRBD1, cannot be checked with no DNA. TRBV1 is termed a pseudogene. The CDR3 runs 19 residues. The CDR3 region is CTSSQDLGEDRILNQPQHF.

This clonotype ranks as large in terms of frequency. J is TRBJ2-3 and V is TRBV10-3. This CDR3 region has 16 residues. Germline CDR1 is ENHRY and CDR2 is SYGVKD. Here the CDR3 reads CAISDSTRGGTDTQYF.

This clonotype is labeled medium-sized based on frequency. J is TRBJ2-3 and V is TRBV7-9; TCRdb indicates TRBD2, and absent DNA this call remains unverified. Looked up from germline, CDR1 is SEHNR and CDR2 is FQNEAQ (reference sequence). This CDR3 region has 16 residues. CDR3 protein: CASSTGLAGVADTQYF. The full variable domain, in which reference TRBV7-9 and TRBJ2-3 provide the parts outside the CDR3, is DTGVSQNPRHKITKRGQNVTFRCDPISEHNRLYWYRQTLGQGPEFLTYFQNEAQLEKSRLLSDRFSAERPKGSFSTLEIQRTEQGDSAMYLCASSTGLAGVADTQYFGPGTRLTVL.

This clonotype is medium-sized (0.01 to 0.1%) by frequency. The chain links TRBV5-1 to TRBJ1-6; TCRdb indicates TRBD1, and absent DNA this call remains unverified. CDR1 and CDR2 from the germline V gene are SGHRS and YFSETQ. This CDR3 has 16 residues. The CDR3 loop is CASSLRRGAYNSPLHF.

According to its frequency, this clonotype is medium-sized. The chain combines TRBV11-3 with TRBJ2-2. Germline V gives CDR1 SGHNT, CDR2 YENEEA. The CDR3 runs 14 residues. The CDR3 here is CASSLNQVTGELFF.

The genes are TRBV19 and TRBJ1-3; TCRdb proposes TRBD1, but this gene call is untestable without DNA. The CDR3 runs 15 residues. Germline CDR1 LNHDA, CDR2 SQIVND (reference sequence). The CDR3 loop reads CASTTPGHAGNTIYF.

This clonotype is large by frequency. The gene calls are TRBV7-2 and TRBJ1-6; the TRBD1 assignment by TCRdb is unverifiable without DNA. The germline V gene encodes CDR1 SGHTA and CDR2 FQGNSA. This CDR3 has 14 amino acids. CDR3 residues: CASTQGAYNSPLHF.

This clonotype shows up as large by frequency. This chain joins TRBV2 and TRBJ2-5. In germline, CDR1 is SNHLY, CDR2 FYNNEI. This CDR3 has 14 residues. The CDR3 region is CASSEGVRTETQYF.

This clonotype shows up as medium-sized (0.01 to 0.1%) by frequency. The CDR3 here is CASSEGGTIFYEQYF. The chain has TRBV6-1 and TRBJ2-7. Per germline, CDR1 MNHNS and CDR2 SASEGT. The CDR3 contains 15 residues.

In terms of frequency, this clonotype is large. This sequence joins TRBV4-2 and TRBJ1-1. Germline values: CDR1 LGHNA, CDR2 YNFKEQ. The CDR3 extends over 18 amino acids. CDR3: CASSQGGTTGGWYTEAFF.

This clonotype ranks as large in terms of frequency. CDR3 protein: CASSLNGGKSYNEQFF. The chain employs TRBV7-2 and TRBJ2-1; TCRdb lists TRBD2, though no DNA is available to test this call. CDR3 length: 16 amino acids. In germline, CDR1 is SGHTA, CDR2 FQGNSA.

Frequency places this clonotype as medium-sized. The chain links TRBV20-1 to TRBJ1-5. Per germline, CDR1 DFQATT and CDR2 SNEGSKA (reference sequence). The CDR3 contains 16 residues. The CDR3 loop reads CSASVFRVSAGQPQHF.

This clonotype ranks as medium-sized in terms of frequency. This chain links TRBV6-5 with TRBJ1-1. The CDR3 consists of 16 residues. Germline CDR1 MNHEY, CDR2 SVGAGI. CDR3 protein: CASSYSISGTNTEAFF.

This clonotype counts as large (0.1 to 1%) by frequency. The chain uses TRBV5-1 and TRBJ1-6; TCRdb outputs TRBD1, but without DNA this stays unchecked. Per germline, CDR1 SGHRS and CDR2 YFSETQ. This CDR3 contains 17 residues. The CDR3 region is CASSLDVGGQGSSPLHF. The variable domain in full, with the rest retrieved from reference TRBV5-1 and TRBJ1-6, is KAGVTQTPRYLIKTRGQQVTLSCSPISGHRSVSWYQQTPGQGLQFLFEYFSETQRNKGNFPGRFSGRQFSNSRSEMNVSTLELGDSALYLCASSLDVGGQGSSPLHFGNGTRLTVT.

By frequency, this clonotype is medium-sized. The rearrangement links TRBV12-3 or TRBV12-4 to TRBJ1-6; there is no DNA to check the TCRdb D call of TRBD1. CDR3 length: 17 residues. The CDR3 loop is CASRRSRESSYNSPLHF.

Its frequency marks this clonotype as medium-sized. The chain carries TRBV25-1 and TRBJ1-5. This CDR3 is 13 amino acids long. CDR1 MGHDK and CDR2 SYGVNS come from the germline V gene. CDR3 loop: CASSEGGLQPQHF.

Measured by frequency, this clonotype is large. The gene calls are TRBV9 and TRBJ2-5; the TCRdb D gene call, TRBD2, has no DNA to confirm it. Germline CDR1 and CDR2: SGDLS and YYNGEE. CDR3 length equals 15 residues. The CDR3 region is CASSVGGGGVETQYF.